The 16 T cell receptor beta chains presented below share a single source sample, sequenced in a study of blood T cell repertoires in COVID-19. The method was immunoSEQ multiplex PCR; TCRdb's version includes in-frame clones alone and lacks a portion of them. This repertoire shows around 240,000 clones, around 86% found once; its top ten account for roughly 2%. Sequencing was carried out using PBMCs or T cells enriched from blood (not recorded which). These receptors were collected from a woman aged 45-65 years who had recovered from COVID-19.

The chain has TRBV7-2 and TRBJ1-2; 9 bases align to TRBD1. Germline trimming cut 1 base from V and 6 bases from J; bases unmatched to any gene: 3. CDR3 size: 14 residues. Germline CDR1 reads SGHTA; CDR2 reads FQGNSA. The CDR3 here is CASSLDRGRDGYTF. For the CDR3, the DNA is TGTGCCAGCAGCTTAGACAGGGGGCGCGATGGCTACACCTTC.

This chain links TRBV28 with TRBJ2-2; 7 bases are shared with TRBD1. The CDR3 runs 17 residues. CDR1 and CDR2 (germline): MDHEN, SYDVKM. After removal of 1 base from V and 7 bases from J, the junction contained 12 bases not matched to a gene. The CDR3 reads CASSLYGTATRGGELFF. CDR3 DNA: TGTGCCAGCAGTTTATATGGGACAGCTACAAGAGGCGGGGAGCTGTTTTTT.

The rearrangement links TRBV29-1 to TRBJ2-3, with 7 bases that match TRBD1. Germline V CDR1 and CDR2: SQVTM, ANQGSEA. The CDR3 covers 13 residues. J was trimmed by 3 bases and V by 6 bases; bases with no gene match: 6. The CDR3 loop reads CSVYQTGTDTQYF. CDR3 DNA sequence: TGCAGCGTATATCAGACAGGGACAGATACGCAGTATTTT.

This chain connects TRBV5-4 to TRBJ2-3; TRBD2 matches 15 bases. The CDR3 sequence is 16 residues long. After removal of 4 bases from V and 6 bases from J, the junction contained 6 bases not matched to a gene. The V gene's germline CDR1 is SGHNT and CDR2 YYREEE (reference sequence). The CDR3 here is CASSPGLAGGGDTQYF. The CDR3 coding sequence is TGTGCCAGCAGCCCGGGACTAGCGGGAGGAGGTGATACGCAGTATTTT.

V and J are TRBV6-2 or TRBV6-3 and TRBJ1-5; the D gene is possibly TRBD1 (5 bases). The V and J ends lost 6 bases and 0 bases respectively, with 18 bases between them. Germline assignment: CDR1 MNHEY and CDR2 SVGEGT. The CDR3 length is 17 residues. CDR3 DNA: TGTGCCAGCAGCAGATACCCGACAGCTTATAGCAATCAGCCCCAGCATTTT. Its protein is CASSRYPTAYSNQPQHF.

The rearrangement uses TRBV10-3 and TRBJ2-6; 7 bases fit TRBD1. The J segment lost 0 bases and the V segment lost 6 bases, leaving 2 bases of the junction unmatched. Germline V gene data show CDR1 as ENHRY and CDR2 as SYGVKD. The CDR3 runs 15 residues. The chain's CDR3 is CAIRGGISGANVLTF. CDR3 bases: TGTGCCATCAGAGGGGGCATCTCTGGGGCCAACGTCCTGACTTTC.

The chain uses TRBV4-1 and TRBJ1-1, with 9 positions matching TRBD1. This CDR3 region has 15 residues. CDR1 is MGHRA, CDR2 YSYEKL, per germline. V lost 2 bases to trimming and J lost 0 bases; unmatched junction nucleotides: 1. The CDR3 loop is CASSQRDRVNTEAFF. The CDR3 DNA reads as TGCGCCAGCAGCCAAAGGGACAGGGTGAACACTGAAGCTTTCTTT.

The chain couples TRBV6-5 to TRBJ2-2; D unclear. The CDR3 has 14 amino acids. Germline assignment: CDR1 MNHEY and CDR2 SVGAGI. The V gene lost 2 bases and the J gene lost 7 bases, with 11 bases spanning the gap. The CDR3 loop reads CASSYVGASGELFF. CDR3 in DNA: TGTGCCAGCAGTTACGTGGGCGCGAGCGGGGAGCTGTTTTTT.

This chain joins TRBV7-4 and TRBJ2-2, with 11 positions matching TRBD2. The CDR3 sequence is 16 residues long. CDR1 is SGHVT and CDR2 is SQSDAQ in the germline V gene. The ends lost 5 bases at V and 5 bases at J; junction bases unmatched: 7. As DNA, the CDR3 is TGTGCCAGCAGCACGGGACTAGCGGATGGGACCGGGGAGCTGTTTTTT. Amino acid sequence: CASSTGLADGTGELFF. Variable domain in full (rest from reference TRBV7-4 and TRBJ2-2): GAGVSQSPRYKVAKRGRDVALRCDSISGHVTLYWYRQTLGQGSEVLTYSQSDAQRDKSGRPSGRFSAERPERSVSTLKIQRTEQGDSAVYLCASSTGLADGTGELFFGEGSRLTVL.

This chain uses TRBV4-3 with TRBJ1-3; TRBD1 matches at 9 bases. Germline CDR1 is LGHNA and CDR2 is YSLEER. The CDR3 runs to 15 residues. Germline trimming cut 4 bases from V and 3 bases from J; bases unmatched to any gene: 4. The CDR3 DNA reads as TGCGCCAGCAGCCTAGAGACAGGGGGTGGAAACACCATATATTTT. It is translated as CASSLETGGGNTIYF.

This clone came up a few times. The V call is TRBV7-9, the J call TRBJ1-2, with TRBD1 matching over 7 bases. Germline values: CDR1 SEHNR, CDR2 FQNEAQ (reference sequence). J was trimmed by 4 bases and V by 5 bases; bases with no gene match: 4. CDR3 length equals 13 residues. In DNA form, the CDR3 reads TGTGCCAGCAGCGAGGGGACAGCCTATGGCTACACCTTC. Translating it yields CASSEGTAYGYTF.

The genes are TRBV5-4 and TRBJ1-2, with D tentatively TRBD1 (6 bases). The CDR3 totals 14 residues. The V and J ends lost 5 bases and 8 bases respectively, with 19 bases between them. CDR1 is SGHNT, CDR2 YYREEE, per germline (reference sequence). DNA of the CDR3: TGTGCCAGCAGTTTTAGCCGGGACATATTGGGCTACACCTTC. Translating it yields CASSFSRDILGYTF.

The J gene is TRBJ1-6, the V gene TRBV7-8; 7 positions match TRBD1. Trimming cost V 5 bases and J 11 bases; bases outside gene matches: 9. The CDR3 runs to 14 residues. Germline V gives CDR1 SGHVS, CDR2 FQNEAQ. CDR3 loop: CASSPGGPSPPLHF. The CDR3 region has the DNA TGTGCCAGCAGCCCAGGGGGGCCTTCTCCACCCCTCCACTTT.

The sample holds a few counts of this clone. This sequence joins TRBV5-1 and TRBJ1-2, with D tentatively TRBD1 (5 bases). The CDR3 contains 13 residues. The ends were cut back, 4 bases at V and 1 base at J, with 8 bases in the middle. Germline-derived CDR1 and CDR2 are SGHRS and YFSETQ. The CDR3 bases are TGCGCCAGCAGCGGGGCCGATAACTATGGCTACACCTTC. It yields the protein CASSGADNYGYTF.

The CDR3 nucleotides are TGTGCCACCAGCCCAGCGGGAGTTAACCACAATGAGCAGTTCTTC. Protein product: CATSPAGVNHNEQFF. V gene TRBV24-1 combines with J gene TRBJ2-1; 8 bases are shared with TRBD2. The CDR3 extends over 15 amino acids. The germline V gene has CDR1 KGHDR and CDR2 SFDVKD. With V trimmed by 7 bases and J by 5 bases, 9 bases remained unmatched.

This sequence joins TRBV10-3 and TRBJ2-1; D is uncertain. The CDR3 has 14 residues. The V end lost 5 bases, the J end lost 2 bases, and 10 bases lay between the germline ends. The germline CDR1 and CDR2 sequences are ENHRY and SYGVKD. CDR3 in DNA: TGTGCCATCAGTTTGGAGAAGACCTACAATGAGCAGTTCTTC. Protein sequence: CAISLEKTYNEQFF.